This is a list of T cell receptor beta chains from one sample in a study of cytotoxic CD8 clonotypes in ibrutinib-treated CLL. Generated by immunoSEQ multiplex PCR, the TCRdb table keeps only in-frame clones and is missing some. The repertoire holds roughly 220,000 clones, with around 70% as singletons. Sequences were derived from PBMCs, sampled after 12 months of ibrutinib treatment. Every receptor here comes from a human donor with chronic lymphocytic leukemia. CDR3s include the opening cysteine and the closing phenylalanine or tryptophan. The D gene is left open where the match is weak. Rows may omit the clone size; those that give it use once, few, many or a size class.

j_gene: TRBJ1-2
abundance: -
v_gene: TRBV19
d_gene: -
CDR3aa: CASSALGNYGYTF
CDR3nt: TGTGCCAGTAGCGCCCTCGGGAACTATGGCTACACCTTC

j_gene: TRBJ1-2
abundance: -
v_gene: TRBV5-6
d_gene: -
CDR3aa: CASSLGHYGYTF
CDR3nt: TGTGCCAGCAGCTTGGGTCACTATGGCTACACCTTC

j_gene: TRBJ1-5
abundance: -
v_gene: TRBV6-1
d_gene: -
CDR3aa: CASEDSNNQPQHF
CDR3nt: TGTGCCAGTGAGGACAGCAACAATCAGCCCCAGCATTTT

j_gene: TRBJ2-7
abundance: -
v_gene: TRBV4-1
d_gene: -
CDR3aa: CASSQSLSYEQYF
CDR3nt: TGCGCCAGCAGCCAGTCACTATCCTACGAGCAGTACTTC

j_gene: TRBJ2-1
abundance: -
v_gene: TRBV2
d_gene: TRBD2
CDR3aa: CASIIAGRKFF
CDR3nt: TGTGCCAGCATAATAGCGGGACGAAAGTTCTTC

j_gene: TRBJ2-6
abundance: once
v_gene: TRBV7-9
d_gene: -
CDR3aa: CASSLAEWRTGANVLTF
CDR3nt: TGTGCCAGCAGCTTAGCGGAATGGCGGACTGGGGCCAACGTCCTGACTTTC

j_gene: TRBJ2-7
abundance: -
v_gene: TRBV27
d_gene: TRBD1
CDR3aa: CASRSGQGELYEQYF
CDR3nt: TGTGCCAGCAGATCCGGACAGGGAGAGTTGTACGAGCAGTACTTC

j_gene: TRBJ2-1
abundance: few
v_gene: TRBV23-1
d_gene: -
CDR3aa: CASSGPGEQFF
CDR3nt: TGCGCCAGCTCAGGACCCGGGGAGCAGTTCTTC

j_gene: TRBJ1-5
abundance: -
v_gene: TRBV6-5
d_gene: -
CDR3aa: CASSYSQGLGQPQHF
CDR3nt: TGTGCCAGCAGTTACTCTCAGGGTTTGGGTCAGCCCCAGCATTTT

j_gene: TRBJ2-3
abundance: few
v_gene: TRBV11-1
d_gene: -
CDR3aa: CASSPQGRTQYF
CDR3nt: TGTGCCAGCAGCCCACAGGGGAGGACGCAGTATTTT

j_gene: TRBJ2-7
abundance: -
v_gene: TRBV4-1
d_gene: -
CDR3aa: CASSQTQGSYEQYF
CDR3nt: TGCGCCAGCAGCCAAACTCAGGGATCCTACGAGCAGTACTTC

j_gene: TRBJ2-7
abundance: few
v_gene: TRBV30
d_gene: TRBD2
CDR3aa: CAWRAWGGSYEQYF
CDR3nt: TGTGCCTGGAGGGCCTGGGGGGGTTCCTACGAGCAGTACTTC

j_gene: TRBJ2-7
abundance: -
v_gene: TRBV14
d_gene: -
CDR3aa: CASSPTYYEQYF
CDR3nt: TGTGCCAGCAGCCCAACGTACTACGAGCAGTACTTC

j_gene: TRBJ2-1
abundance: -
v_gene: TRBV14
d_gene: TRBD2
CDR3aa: CASSPFSAGVEQFF
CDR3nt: TGTGCCAGCAGTCCTTTCTCCGCGGGAGTAGAGCAGTTCTTC

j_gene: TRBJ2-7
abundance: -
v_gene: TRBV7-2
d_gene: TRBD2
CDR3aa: CASSLGLAVYEQYF
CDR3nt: TGTGCCAGCAGCCTCGGACTAGCGGTGTACGAGCAGTACTTC

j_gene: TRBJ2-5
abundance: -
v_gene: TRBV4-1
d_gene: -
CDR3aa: CASSQDVQRGETQYF
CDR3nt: TGCGCCAGCAGCCAAGATGTACAGAGGGGAGAGACCCAGTACTTC

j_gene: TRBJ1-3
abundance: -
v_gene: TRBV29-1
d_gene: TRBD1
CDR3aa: CSVWTGTGNTIYF
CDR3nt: TGCAGCGTTTGGACAGGGACTGGAAACACCATATATTTT

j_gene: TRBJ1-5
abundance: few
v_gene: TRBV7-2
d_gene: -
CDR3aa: CASSPDGQSNQPQHF
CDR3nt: TGTGCCAGCAGCCCGGACGGACAGAGTAATCAGCCCCAGCATTTT

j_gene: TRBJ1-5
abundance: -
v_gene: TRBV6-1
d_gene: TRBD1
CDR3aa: CASTLTGEQPQHF
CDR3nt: TGTGCCAGCACCCTGACAGGGGAACAGCCCCAGCATTTT

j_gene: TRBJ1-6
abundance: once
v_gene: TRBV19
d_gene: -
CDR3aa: CASSIDLLGLNSPLHF
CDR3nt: TGTGCCAGTAGTATAGATCTATTGGGCCTTAATTCACCCCTCCACTTT

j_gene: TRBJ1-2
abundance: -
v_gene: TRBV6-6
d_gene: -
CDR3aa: CASSSPDRLFYGYTF
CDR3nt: TGTGCCAGCAGTAGCCCGGACAGACTCTTTTATGGCTACACCTTC

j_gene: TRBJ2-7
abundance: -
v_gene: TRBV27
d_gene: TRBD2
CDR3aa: CASGTSGRSYEQYF
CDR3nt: TGTGCCAGCGGGACTAGCGGGAGGTCGTACGAGCAGTACTTC

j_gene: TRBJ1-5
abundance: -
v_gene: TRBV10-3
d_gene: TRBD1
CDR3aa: CAISTGGRQPQHF
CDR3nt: TGTGCCATCTCTACAGGGGGGAGGCAGCCCCAGCATTTT

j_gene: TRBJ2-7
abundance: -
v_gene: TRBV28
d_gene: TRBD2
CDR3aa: CASIHSGTNPAYEQYF
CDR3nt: TGTGCCAGCATTCATAGCGGGACGAATCCCGCCTACGAGCAGTACTTC

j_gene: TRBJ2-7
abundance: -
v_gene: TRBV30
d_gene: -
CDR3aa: CAWSLISYEQYF
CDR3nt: TGTGCCTGGAGTTTAATCTCCTACGAGCAGTACTTC

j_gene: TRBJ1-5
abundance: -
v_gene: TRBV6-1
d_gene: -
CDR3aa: CATGLSNQPQHF
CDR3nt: TGTGCAACGGGACTGAGCAATCAGCCCCAGCATTTT

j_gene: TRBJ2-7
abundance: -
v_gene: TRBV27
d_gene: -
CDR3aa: CASSYGLSSYEQYF
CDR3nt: TGTGCCAGCAGCTACGGGCTAAGCTCCTACGAGCAGTACTTC